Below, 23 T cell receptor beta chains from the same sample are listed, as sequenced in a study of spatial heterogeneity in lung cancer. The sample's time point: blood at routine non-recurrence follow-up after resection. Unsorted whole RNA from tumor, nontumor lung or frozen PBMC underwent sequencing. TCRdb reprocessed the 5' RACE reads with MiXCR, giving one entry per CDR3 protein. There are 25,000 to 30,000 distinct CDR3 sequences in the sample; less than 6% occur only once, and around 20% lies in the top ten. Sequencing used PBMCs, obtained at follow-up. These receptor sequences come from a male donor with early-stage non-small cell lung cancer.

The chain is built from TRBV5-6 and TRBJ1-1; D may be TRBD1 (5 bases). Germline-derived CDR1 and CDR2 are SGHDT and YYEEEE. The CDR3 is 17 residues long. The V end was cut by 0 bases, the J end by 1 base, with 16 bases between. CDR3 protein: CASSLVQGWRENTEAFF. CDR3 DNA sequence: TGTGCCAGCAGCTTGGTTCAGGGATGGAGGGAGAACACTGAAGCTTTCTTT.

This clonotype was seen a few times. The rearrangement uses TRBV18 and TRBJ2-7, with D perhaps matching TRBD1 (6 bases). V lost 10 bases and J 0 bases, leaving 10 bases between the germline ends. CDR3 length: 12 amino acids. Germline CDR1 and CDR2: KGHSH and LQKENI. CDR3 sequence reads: CATGQSSYEQYF. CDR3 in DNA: TGTGCCACAGGACAGAGCTCCTACGAGCAGTACTTC.

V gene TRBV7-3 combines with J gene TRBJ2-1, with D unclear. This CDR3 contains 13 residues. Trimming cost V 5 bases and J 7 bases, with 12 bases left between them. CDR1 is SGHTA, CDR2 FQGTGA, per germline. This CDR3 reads CASSHGSANEQFF. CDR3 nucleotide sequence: TGTGCCAGCAGCCACGGGTCGGCGAATGAGCAGTTCTTC.

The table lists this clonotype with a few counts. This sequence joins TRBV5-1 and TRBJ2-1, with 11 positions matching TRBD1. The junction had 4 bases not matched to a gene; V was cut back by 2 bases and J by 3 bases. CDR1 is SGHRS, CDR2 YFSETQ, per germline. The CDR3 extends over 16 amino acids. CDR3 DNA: TGCGCCAGCAGCTTAGGGACAGGGGGTGTCTACAATGAGCAGTTCTTC. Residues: CASSLGTGGVYNEQFF.

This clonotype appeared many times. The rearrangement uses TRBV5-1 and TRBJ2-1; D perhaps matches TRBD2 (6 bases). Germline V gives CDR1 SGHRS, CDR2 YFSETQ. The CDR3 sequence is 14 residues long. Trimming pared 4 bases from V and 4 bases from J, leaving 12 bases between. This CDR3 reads CASSVRDSYNEQFF. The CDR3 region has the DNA TGCGCCAGCAGCGTCCGGGACTCATACAATGAGCAGTTCTTC.

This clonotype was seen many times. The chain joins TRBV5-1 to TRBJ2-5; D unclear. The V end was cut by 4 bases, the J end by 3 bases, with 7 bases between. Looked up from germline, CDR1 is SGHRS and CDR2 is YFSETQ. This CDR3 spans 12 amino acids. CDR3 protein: CASSPTEETQYF. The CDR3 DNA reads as TGCGCCAGCAGCCCCACGGAAGAGACCCAGTACTTC.

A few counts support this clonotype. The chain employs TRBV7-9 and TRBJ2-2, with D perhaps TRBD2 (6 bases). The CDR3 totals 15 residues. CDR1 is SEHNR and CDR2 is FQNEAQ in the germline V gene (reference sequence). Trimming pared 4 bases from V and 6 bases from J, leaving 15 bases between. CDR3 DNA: TGTGCCAGCAGCTCTACGACTAGTTTTGCCGGGGAGCTGTTTTTT. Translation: CASSSTTSFAGELFF. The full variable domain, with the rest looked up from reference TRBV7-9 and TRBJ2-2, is DTGVSQNPRHKITKRGQNVTFRCDPISEHNRLYWYRQTLGQGPEFLTYFQNEAQLEKSRLLSDRFSAERPKGSFSTLEIQRTEQGDSAMYLCASSSTTSFAGELFFGEGSRLTVL.

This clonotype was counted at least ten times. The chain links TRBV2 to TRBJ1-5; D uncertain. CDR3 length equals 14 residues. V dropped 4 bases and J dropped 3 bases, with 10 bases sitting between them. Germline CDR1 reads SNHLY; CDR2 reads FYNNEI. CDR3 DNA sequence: TGTGCCAGCAGTGCCTCTAACCCCAATCAGCCCCAGCATTTT. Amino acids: CASSASNPNQPQHF. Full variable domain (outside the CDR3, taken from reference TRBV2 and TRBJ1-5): EPEVTQTPSHQVTQMGQEVILRCVPISNHLYFYWYRQILGQKVEFLVSFYNNEISEKSEIFDDQFSVERPDGSNFTLKIRSTKLEDSAMYFCASSASNPNQPQHFGDGTRLSIL.

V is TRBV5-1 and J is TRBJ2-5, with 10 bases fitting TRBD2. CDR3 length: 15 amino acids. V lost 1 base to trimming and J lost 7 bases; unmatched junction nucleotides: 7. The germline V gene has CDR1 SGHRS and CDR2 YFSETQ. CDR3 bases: TGCGCCAGCAGCTTGTCTAGCGGGAGTATAGGGACCCAGTACTTC. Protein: CASSLSSGSIGTQYF.

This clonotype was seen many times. The CDR3 coding sequence is TGTGCCAGCAGCTCGGGACAGGGGTACCAAGAGACCCAGTACTTC. It specifies CASSSGQGYQETQYF. The chain has TRBV7-8 and TRBJ2-5; 10 nucleotides match TRBD1. V gave up 4 bases and J gave up 0 bases; unmatched junction bases: 2. CDR1 is SGHVS and CDR2 is FQNEAQ in the germline V gene. The CDR3 has 15 residues.

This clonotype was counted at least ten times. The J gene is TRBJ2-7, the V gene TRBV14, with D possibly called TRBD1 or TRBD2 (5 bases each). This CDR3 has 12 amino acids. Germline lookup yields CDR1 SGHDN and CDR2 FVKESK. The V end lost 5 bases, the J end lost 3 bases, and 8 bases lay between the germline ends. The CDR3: CASSGDGYEQYV. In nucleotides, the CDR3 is TGTGCCAGCAGCGGGGACGGCTACGAGCAGTACGTC.

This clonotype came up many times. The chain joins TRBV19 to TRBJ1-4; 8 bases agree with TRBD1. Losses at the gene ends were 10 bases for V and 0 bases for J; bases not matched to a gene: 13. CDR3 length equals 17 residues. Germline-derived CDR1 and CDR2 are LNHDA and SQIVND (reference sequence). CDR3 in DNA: TGTGCCACCCCCCAATGGACAGGGCGAGCAACTAATGAAAAACTGTTTTTT. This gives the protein CATPQWTGRATNEKLFF.

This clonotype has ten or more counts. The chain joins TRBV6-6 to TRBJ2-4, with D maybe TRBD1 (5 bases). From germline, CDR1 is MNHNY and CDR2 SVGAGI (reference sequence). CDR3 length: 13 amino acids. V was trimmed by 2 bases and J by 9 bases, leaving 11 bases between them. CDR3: CASSYVGVIIQYF. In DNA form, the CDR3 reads TGTGCCAGCAGTTACGTAGGGGTAATCATTCAGTACTTC.

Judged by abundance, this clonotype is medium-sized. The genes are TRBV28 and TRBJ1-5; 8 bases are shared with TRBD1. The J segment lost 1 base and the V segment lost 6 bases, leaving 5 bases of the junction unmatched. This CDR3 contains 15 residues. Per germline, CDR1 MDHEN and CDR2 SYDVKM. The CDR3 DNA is TGTGCCAGCAGGTCAGGGGGCGGGAGCAATCAGCCCCAGCATTTT. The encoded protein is CASRSGGGSNQPQHF.

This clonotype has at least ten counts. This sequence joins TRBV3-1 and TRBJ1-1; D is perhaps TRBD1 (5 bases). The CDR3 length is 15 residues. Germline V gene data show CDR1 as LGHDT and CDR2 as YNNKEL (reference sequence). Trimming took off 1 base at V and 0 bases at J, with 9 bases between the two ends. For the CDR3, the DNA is TGTGCCAGCAGCCAAGGATCAGGGCTGAACACTGAAGCTTTCTTT. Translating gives CASSQGSGLNTEAFF.

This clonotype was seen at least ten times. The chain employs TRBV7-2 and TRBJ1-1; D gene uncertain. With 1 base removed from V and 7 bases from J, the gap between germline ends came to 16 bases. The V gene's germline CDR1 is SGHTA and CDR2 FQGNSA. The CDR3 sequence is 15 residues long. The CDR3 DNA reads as TGTGCCAGCAGCTTAGATAGCATAGGGATTAGTGAAGCTTTCTTT. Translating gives CASSLDSIGISEAFF.

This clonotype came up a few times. This CDR3 is CASSPQEDYGYTF. CDR3 coding DNA: TGTGCCAGCAGCCCACAGGAGGACTATGGCTACACCTTC. The genes are TRBV7-3 and TRBJ1-2; D may be TRBD1 (5 bases). This CDR3 spans 13 amino acids. Germline V gives CDR1 SGHTA, CDR2 FQGTGA. V lost 5 bases, J lost 3 bases, and 10 bases lay in between.

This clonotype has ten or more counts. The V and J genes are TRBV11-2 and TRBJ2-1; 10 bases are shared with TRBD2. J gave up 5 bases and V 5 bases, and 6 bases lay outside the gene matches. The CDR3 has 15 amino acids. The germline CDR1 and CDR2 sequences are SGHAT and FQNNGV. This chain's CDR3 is CASSPQRGGHNEQFF. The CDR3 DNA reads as TGTGCCAGCAGCCCACAGCGGGGGGGCCACAATGAGCAGTTCTTC.

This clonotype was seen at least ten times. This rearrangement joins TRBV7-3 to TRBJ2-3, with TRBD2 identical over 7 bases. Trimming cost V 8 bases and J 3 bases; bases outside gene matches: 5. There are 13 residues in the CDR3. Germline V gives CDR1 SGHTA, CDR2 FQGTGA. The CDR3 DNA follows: TGTGCCAGCGGGCGCGGGGGTACAGATACGCAGTATTTT. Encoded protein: CASGRGGTDTQYF.

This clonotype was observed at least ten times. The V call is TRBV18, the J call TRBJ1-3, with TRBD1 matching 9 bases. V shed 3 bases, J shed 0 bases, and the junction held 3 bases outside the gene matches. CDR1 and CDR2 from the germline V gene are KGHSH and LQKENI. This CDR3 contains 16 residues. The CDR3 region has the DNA TGTGCCAGCTCACCGGGGACAGGGACCTCTGGAAACACCATATATTTT. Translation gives CASSPGTGTSGNTIYF.

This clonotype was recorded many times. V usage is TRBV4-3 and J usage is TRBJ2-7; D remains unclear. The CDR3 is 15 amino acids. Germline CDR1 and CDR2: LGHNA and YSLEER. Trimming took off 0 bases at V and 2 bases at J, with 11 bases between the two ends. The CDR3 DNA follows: TGCGCCAGCAGCCAAGACCCTGGACCCCCCTACGAGCAGTACTTC. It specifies CASSQDPGPPYEQYF.

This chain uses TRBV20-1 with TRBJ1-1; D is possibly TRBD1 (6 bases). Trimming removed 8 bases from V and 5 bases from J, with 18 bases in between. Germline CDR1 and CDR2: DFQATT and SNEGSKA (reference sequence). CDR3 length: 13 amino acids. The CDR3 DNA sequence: TGCAGTACATCAGGGGAAGAAAGTACTGAAGCTTTCTTT. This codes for CSTSGEESTEAFF.

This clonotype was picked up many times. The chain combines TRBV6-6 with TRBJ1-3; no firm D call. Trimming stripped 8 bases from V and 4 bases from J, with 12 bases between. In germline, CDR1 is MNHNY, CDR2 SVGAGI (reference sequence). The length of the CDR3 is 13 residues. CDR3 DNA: TGTGCCAGCTGTGGTTCTCCGGGAAACACCATATATTTT. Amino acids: CASCGSPGNTIYF.